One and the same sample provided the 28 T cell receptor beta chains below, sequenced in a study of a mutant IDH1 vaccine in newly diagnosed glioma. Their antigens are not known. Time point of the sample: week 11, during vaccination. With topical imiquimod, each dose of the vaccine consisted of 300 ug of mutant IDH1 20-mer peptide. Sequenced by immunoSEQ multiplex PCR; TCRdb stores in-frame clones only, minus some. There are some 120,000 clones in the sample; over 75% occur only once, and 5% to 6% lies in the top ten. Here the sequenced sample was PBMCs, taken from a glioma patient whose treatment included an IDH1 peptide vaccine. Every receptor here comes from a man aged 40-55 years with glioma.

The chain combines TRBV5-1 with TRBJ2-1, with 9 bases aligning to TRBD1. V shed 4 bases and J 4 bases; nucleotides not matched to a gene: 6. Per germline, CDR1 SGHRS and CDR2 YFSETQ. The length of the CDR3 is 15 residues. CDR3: CASSTPGQGYNEQFF. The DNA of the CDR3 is TGCGCCAGCAGCACCCCGGGACAGGGTTACAATGAGCAGTTCTTC.

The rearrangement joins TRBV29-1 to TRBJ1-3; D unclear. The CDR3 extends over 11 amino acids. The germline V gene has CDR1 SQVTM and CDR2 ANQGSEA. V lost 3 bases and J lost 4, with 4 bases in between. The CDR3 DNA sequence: TGCAGCGTTGACAGAGGAAACACCATATATTTT. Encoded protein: CSVDRGNTIYF.

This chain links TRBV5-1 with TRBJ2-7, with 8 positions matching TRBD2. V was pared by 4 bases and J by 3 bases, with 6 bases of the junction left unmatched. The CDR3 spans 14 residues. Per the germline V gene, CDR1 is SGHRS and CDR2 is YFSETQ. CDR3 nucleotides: TGCGCCAGCAGCCCCTCCGGGACTAGCTACGAGCAGTACTTC. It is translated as CASSPSGTSYEQYF.

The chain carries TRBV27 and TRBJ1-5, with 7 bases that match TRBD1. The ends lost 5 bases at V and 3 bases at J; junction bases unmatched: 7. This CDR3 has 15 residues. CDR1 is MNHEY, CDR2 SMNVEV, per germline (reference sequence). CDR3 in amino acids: CASSPRDRANQPQHF. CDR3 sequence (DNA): TGTGCCAGCAGTCCCCGCGACAGGGCCAATCAGCCCCAGCATTTT.

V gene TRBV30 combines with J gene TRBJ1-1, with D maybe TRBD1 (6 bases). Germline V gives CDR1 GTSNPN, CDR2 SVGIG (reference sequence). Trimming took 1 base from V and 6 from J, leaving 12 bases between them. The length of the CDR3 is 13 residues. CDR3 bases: TGTGCCTGGAGTGCAGGGGCGCGCCCTGAAGCTTTCTTT. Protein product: CAWSAGARPEAFF.

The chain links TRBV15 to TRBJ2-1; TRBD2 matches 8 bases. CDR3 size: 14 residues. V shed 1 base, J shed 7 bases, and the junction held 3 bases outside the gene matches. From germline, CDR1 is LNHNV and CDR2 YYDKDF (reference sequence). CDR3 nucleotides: TGTGCCACCAGCAGAGCGGGGGGGCTTAATGAGCAGTTCTTC. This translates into CATSRAGGLNEQFF.

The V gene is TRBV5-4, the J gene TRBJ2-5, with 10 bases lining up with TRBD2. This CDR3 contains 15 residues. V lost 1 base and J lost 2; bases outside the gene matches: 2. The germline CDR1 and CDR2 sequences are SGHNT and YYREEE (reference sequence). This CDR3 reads CASSLSSGRQETQYF. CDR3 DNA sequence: TGTGCCAGCAGCTTGTCTAGCGGGAGACAAGAGACCCAGTACTTC.

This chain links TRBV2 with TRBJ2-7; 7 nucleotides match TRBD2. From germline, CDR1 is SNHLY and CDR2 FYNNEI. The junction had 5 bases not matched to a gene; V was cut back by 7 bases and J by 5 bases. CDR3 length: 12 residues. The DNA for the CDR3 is TGTGCCAGCAATAAAGCGGGAAACGAGCAGTACTTC. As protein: CASNKAGNEQYF.

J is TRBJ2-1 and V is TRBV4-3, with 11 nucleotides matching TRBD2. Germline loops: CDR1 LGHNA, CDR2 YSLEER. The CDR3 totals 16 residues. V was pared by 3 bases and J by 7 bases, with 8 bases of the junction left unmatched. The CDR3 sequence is CASSQTRTSGFNEQFF. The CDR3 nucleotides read TGCGCCAGCAGCCAGACCAGGACTAGCGGGTTTAATGAGCAGTTCTTC.

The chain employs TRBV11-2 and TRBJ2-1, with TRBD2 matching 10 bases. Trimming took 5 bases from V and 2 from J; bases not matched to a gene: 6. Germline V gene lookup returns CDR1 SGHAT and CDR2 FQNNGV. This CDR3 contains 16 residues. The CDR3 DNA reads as TGTGCCAGCAGCCTAGGAGCGGGGGGGCCCTACAATGAGCAGTTCTTC. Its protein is CASSLGAGGPYNEQFF.

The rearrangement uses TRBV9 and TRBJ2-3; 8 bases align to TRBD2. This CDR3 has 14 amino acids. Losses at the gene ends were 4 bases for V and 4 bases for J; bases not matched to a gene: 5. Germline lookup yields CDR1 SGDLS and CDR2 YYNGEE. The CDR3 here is CASSPRTSPDTQYF. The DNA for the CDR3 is TGTGCCAGCAGCCCCAGGACTAGCCCAGATACGCAGTATTTT.

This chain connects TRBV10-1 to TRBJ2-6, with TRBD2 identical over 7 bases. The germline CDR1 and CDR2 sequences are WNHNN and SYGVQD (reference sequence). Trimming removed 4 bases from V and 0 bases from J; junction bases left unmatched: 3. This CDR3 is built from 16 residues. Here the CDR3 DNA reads TGCGCCAGCAGTGGGGGACTAAACTCTGGGGCCAACGTCCTGACTTTC. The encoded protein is CASSGGLNSGANVLTF.

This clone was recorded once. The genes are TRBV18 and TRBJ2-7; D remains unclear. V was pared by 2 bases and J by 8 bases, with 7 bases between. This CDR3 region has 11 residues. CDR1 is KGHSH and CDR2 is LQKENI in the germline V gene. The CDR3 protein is CASSPSGKQYF. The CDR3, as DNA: TGTGCCAGCTCACCATCCGGTAAGCAGTACTTC.

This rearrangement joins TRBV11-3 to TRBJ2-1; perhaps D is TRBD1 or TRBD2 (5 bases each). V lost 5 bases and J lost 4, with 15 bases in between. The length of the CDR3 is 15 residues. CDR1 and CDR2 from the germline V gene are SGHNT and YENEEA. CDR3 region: CASSPGTGSYNEQFF. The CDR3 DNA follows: TGTGCCAGCAGCCCTGGGACGGGGAGTTACAATGAGCAGTTCTTC.

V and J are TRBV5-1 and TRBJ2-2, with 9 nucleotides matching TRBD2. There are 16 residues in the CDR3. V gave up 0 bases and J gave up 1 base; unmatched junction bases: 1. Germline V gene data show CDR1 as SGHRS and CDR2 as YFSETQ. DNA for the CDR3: TGCGCCAGCAGCTTGGTACTAGCGGGGAACACCGGGGAGCTGTTTTTT. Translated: CASSLVLAGNTGELFF.

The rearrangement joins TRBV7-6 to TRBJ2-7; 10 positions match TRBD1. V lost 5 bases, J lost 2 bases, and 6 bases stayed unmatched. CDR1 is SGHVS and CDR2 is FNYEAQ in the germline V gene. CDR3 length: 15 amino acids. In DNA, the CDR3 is TGTGCCAGCAGCCCCATCGGGACAGGGGCCTACGAGCAGTACTTC. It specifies CASSPIGTGAYEQYF.

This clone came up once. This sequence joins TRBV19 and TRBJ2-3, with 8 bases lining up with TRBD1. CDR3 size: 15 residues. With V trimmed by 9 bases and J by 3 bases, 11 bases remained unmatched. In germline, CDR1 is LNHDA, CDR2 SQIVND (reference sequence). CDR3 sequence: CASLKTGAITDTQYF. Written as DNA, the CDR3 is TGTGCCAGCTTAAAGACAGGGGCCATAACAGATACGCAGTATTTT.

The DNA for the CDR3 is TGTGCCAGCAGTGAAGATGGGGGGCGTGGTGGGACTGAAGCTTTCTTT. This encodes CASSEDGGRGGTEAFF. V and J are TRBV2 and TRBJ1-1; D is perhaps TRBD1 (6 bases). Trimming shortened V by 1 base and J by 5 bases, and 17 bases separated the two germline ends. There are 16 residues in the CDR3. In germline, CDR1 is SNHLY, CDR2 FYNNEI.

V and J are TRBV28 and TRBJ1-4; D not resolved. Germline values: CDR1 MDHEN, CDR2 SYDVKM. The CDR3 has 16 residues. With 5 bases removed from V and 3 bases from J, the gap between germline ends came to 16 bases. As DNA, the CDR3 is TGTGCCAGCAGTCTTTCGCCGGGTATGGCTAATGAAAAACTGTTTTTT. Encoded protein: CASSLSPGMANEKLFF.

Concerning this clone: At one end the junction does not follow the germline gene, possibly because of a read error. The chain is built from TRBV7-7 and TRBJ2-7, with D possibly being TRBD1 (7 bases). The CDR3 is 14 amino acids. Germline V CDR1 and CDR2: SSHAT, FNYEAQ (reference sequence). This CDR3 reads CASSLRRDSAEQYF. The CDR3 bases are TGTGCTAGCAGCCTCAGGCGGGACAGCGCTGAGCAGTACTTC.

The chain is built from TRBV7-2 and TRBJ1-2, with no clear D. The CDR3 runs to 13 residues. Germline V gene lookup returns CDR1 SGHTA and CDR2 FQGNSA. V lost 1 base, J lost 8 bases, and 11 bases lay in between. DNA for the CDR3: TGTGCCAGCAGCTTAGGACCGGACCGAGGCTACACCTTC. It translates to CASSLGPDRGYTF.

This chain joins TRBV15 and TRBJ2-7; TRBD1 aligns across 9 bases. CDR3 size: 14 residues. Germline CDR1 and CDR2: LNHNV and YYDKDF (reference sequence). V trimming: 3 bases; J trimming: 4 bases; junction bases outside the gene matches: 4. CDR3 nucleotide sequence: TGTGCCACCAGCAGGACAGGGGGTATGTACGAGCAGTACTTC. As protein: CATSRTGGMYEQYF.

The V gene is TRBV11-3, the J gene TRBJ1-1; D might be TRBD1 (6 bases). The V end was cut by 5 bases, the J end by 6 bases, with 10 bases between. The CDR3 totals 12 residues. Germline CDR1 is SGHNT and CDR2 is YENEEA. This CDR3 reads CASSLDRSEAFF. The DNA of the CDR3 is TGTGCCAGCAGCCTCGACAGGTCTGAAGCTTTCTTT.

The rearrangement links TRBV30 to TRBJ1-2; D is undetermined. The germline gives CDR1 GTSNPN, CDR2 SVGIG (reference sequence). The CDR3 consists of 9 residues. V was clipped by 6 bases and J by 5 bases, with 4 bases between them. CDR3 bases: TGTGCCTGCCTATATGGCTACACCTTC. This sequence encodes CACLYGYTF.

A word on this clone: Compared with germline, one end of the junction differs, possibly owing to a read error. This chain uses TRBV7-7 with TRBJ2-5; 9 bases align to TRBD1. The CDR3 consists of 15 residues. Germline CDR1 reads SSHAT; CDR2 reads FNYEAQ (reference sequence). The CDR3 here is CASSLGQGFGETQYF. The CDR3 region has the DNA TGTGCTAGCAGCTTGGGACAGGGCTTCGGGGAGACCCAGTACTTC.

The DNA for the CDR3 is TGCGCCAGCTGCCTTGGGCAGGGTCAACATTCACCCCTCCACTTT. Residues: CASCLGQGQHSPLHF. The chain combines TRBV5-1 with TRBJ1-6, with a possible D match to TRBD1 (5 bases). V lost 7 bases to trimming and J lost 8 bases, with 19 bases between them. There are 15 residues in the CDR3. In germline, CDR1 is SGHRS, CDR2 YFSETQ.

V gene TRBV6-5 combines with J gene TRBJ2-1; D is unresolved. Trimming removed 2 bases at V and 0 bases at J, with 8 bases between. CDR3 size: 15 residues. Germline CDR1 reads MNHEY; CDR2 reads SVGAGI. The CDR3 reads CASSYVLSSYNEQFF. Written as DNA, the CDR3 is TGTGCCAGCAGTTACGTCTTGAGCTCCTACAATGAGCAGTTCTTC.

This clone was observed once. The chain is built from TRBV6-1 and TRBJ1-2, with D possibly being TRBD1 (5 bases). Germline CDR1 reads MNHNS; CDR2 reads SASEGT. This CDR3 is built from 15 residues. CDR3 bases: TGTGCTAGCGGGGCTAGGACCCTATCGTACTATGGCTACACCTTC. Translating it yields CASGARTLSYYGYTF.